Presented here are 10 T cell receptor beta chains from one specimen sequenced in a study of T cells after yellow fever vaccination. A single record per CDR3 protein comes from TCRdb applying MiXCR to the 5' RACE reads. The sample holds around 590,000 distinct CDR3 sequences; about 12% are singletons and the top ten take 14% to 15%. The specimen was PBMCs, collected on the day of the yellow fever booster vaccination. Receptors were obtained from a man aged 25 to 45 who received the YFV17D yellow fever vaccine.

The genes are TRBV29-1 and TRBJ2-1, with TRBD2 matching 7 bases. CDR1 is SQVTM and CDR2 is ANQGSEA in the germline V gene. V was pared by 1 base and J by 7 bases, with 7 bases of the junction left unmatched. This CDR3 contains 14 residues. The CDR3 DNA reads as TGCAGCGTTGAAGGAGCGGGAACAAGGAATGAGCAGTTCTTC. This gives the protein CSVEGAGTRNEQFF.

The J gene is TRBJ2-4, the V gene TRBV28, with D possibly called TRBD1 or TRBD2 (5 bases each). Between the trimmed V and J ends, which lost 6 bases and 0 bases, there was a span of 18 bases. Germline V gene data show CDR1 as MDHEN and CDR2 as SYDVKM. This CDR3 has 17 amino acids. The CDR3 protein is CASSSLQGELAKNIQYF. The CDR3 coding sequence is TGTGCCAGCAGCTCTTTGCAGGGAGAACTAGCCAAAAACATTCAGTACTTC.

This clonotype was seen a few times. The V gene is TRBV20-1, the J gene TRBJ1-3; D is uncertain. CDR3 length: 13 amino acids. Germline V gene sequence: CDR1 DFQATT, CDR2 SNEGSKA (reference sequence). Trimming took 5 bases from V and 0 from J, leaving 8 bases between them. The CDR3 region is CSASRDSGNTIYF. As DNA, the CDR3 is TGCAGTGCTTCCCGGGACTCTGGAAACACCATATATTTT.

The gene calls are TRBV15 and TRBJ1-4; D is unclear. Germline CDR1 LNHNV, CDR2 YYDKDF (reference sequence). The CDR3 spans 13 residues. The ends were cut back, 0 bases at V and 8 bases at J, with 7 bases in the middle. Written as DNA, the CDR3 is TGTGCCACCAGCAGAGACACGGCCGAAAAACTGTTTTTT. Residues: CATSRDTAEKLFF.

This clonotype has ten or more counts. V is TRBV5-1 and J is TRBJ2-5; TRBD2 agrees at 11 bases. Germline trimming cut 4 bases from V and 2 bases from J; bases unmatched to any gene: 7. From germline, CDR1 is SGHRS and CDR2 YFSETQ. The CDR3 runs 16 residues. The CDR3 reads CASSTTGTSGQETQYF. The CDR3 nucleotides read TGCGCCAGCAGCACGACCGGGACTAGCGGACAAGAGACCCAGTACTTC.

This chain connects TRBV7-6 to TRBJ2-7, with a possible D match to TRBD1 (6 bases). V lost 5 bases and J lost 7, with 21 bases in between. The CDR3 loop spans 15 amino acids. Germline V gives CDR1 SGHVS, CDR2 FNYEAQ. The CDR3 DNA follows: TGTGCCAGCAGCCCGCAAGAGGGGGTCACAGTTGAGCAGTACTTC. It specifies CASSPQEGVTVEQYF.

The CDR3 nucleotides read TGTGCCAGCAGTGCGAAAGGGAGTCGGAATGAGCAGTTCTTC. Translation: CASSAKGSRNEQFF. The chain is built from TRBV2 and TRBJ2-1, with D maybe TRBD2 (5 bases). Germline CDR1 SNHLY, CDR2 FYNNEI. Trimming took 4 bases from V and 7 from J, leaving 14 bases between them. This CDR3 has 14 residues.

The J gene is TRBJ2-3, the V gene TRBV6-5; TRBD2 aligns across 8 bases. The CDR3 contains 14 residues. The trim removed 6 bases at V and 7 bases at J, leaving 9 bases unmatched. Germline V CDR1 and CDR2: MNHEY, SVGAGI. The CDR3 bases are TGTGCCAGCAGGCCCTCGGGGGGGGGGCATACGCAGTATTTT. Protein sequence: CASRPSGGGHTQYF.

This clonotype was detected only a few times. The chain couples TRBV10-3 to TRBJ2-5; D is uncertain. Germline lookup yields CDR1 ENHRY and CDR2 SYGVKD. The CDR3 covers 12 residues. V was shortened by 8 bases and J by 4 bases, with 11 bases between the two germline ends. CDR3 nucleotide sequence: TGTGCCATCGGGAAGAATGGAGAGACCCAGTACTTC. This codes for CAIGKNGETQYF.

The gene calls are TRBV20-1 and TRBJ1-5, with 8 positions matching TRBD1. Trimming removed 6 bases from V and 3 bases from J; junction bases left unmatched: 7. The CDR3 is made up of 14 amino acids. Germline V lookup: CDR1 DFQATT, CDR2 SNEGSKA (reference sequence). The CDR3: CSALDRVDNQPQHF. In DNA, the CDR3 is TGCAGTGCCCTGGACAGGGTAGACAATCAGCCCCAGCATTTT.